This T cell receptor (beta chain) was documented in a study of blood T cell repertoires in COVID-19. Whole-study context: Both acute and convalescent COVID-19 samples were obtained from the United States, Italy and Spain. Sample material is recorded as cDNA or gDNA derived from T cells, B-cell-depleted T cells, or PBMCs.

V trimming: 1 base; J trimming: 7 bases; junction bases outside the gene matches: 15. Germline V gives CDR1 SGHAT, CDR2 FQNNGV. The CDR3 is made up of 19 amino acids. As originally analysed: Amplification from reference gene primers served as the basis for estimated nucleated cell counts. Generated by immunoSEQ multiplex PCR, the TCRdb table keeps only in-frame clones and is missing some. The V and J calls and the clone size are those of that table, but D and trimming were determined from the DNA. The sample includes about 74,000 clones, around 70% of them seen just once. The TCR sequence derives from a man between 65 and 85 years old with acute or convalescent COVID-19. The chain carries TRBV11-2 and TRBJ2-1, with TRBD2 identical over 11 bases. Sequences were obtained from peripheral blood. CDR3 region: CASSLGPSPLAGGENEQFF. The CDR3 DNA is TGTGCCAGCAGCTTAGGCCCCTCCCCCCTAGCGGGGGGCGAGAATGAGCAGTTCTTC. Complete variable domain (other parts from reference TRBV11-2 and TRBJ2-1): EAGVAQSPRYKIIEKRQSVAFWCNPISGHATLYWYQQILGQGPKLLIQFQNNGVVDDSQLPKDRFSAERLKGVDSTLKIQPAKLEDSAVYLCASSLGPSPLAGGENEQFFGPGTRLTVL.